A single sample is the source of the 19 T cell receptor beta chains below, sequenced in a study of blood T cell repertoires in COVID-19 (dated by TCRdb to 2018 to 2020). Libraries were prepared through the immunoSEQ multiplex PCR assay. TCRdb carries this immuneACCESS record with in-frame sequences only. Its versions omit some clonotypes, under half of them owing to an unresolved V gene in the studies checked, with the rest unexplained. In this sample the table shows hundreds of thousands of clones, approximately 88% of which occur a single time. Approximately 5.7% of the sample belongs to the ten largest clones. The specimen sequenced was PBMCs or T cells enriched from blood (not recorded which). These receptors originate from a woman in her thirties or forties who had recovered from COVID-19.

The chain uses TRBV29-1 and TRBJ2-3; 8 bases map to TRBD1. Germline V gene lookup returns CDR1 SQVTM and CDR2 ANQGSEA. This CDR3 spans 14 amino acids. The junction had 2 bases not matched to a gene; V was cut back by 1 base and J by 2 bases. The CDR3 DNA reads TGCAGCGTTGAAGGGACAGGGAACACAGATACGCAGTATTTT. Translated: CSVEGTGNTDTQYF.

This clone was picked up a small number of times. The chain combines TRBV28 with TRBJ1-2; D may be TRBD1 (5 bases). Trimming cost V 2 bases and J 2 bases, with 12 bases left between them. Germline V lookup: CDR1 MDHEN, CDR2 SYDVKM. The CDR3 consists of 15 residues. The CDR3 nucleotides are TGTGCCAGCAGTTTAGTGGGGGGGAACAACTATGGCTACACCTTC. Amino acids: CASSLVGGNNYGYTF.

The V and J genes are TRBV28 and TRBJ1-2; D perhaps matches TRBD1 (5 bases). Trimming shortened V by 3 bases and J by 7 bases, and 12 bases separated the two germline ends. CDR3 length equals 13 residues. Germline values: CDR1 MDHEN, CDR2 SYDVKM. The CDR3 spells CASSLEGRGGYTF. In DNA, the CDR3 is TGTGCCAGCAGTTTGGAGGGGAGAGGTGGCTACACCTTC.

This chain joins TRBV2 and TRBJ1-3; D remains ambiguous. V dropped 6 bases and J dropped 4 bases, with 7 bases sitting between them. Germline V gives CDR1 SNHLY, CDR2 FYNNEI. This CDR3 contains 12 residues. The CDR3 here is CASRVTGNTIYF. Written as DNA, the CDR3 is TGTGCCAGCAGGGTTACAGGAAACACCATATATTTT.

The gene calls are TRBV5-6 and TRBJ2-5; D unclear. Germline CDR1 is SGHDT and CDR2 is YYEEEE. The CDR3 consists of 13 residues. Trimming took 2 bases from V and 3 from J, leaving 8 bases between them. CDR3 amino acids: CASSFGLEETQYF. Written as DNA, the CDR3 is TGTGCCAGCAGCTTTGGCCTCGAAGAGACCCAGTACTTC.

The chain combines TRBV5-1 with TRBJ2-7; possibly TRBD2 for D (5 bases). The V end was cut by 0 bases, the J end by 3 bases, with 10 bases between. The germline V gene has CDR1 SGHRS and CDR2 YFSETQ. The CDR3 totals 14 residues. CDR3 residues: CASSLVTDYYEQYF. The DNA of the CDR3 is TGCGCCAGCAGCTTGGTTACAGACTACTACGAGCAGTACTTC.

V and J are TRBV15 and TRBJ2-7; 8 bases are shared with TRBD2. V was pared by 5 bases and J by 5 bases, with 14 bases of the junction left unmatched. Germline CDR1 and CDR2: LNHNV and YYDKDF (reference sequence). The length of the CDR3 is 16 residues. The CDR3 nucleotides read TGTGCCACCAGCGCACTACTAGCGGAAAGTGGTCACGAGCAGTACTTC. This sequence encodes CATSALLAESGHEQYF.

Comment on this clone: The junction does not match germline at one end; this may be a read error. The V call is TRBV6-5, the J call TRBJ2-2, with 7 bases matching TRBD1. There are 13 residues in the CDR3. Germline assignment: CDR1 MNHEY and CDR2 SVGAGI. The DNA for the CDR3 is TGTGCCGGTCGACAGGGACACCAAGGGGGGCTGTTTTTT. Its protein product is CAGRQGHQGGLFF.

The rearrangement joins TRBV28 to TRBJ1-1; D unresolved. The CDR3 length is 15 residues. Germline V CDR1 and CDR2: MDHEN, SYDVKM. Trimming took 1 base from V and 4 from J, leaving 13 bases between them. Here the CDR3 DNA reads TGTGCCAGCAGTTTATTGCACGGTCTCGGCACTGAAGCTTTCTTT. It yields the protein CASSLLHGLGTEAFF. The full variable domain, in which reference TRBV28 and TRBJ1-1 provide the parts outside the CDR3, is DVKVTQSSRYLVKRTGEKVFLECVQDMDHENMFWYRQDPGLGLRLIYFSYDVKMKEKGDIPEGYSVSREKKERFSLILESASTNQTSMYLCASSLLHGLGTEAFFGQGTRLTVV.

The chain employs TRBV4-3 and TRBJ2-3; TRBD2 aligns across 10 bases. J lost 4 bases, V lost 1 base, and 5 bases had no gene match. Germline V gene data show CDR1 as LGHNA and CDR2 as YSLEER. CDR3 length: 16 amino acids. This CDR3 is CASSQVAGGLADTQYF. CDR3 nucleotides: TGCGCCAGCAGCCAAGTAGCGGGAGGATTGGCAGATACGCAGTATTTT.

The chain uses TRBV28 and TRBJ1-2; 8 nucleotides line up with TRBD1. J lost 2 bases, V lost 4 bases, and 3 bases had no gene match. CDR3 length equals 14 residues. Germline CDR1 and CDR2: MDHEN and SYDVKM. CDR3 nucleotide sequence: TGTGCCAGCAGTTACGGACAGGGAAACTATGGCTACACCTTC. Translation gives CASSYGQGNYGYTF.

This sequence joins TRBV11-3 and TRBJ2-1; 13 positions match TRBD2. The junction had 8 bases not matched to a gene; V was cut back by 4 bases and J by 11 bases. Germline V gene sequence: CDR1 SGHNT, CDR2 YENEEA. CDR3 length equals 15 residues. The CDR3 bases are TGTGCCAGCAGCTCGTTCGGACTAGCGGGAGCACAGCAGTTCTTC. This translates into CASSSFGLAGAQQFF. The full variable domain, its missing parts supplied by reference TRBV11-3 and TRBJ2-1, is EAGVVQSPRYKIIEKKQPVAFWCNPISGHNTLYWYLQNLGQGPELLIRYENEEAVDDSQLPKDRFSAERLKGVDSTLKIQPAELGDSAVYLCASSSFGLAGAQQFFGPGTRLTVL.

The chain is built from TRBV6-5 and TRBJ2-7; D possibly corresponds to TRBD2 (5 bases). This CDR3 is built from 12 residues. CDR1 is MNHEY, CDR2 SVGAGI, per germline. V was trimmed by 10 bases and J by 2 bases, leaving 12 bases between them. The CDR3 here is CATWTGTYEQYF. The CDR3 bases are TGTGCCACTTGGACTGGGACCTACGAGCAGTACTTC.

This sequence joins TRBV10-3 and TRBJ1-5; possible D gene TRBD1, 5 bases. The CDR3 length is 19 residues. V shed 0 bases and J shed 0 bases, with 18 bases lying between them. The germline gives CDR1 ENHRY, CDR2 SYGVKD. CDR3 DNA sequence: TGTGCCATCAGTGAGTCGGGTCCGGCCGCCGGGGGTAGCAATCAGCCCCAGCATTTT. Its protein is CAISESGPAAGGSNQPQHF.

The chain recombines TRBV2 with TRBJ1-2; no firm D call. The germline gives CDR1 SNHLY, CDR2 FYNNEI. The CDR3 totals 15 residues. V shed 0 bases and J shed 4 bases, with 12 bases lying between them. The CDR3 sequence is CASSEARSGPYGYTF. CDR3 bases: TGTGCCAGCAGTGAAGCGCGCTCAGGCCCCTATGGCTACACCTTC.

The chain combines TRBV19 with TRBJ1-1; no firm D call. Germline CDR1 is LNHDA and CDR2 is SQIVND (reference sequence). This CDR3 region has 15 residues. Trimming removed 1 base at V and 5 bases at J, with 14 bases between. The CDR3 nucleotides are TGTGCCAGTAGTATAGCCTTGGTCCGCGGGACTGAAGCTTTCTTT. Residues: CASSIALVRGTEAFF. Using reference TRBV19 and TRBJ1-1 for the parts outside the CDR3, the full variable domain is DGGITQSPKYLFRKEGQNVTLSCEQNLNHDAMYWYRQDPGQGLRLIYYSQIVNDFQKGDIAEGYSVSREKKESFPLTVTSAQKNPTAFYLCASSIALVRGTEAFFGQGTRLTVV.

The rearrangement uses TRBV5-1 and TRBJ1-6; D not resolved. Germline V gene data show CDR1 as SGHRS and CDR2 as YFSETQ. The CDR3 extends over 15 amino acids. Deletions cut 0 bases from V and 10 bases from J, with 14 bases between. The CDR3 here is CASSLDGVSGSPLHF. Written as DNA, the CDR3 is TGCGCCAGCAGCTTGGACGGGGTTTCGGGGTCACCCCTCCACTTT.

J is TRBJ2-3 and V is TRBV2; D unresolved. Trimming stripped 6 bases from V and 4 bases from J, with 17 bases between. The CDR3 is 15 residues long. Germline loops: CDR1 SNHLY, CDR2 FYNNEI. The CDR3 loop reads CASRPGTEWADTQYF. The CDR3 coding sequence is TGTGCCAGCAGGCCAGGCACGGAATGGGCAGATACGCAGTATTTT.

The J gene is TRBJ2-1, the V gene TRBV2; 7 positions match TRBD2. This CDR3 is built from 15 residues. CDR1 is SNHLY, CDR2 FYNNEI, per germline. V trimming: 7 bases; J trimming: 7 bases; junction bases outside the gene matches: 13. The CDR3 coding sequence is TGTGCCAGCACCGAACCTGGACTAGTAGGGAATGAGCAGTTCTTC. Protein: CASTEPGLVGNEQFF.